This T cell receptor (beta chain) was retrieved from a study of blood T cells in healthy people across ages. Broader study findings: A roughly linear fall in TCR beta diversity per million T cells was seen with increasing age.

The second PCR ran 7 to 11 cycles with a sample-barcoded 5' primer and J-beta primers. Through a template-switch adaptor with 12 random nucleotides, each cDNA molecule received a tag. TCRdb reprocessed the 5' RACE reads with MiXCR, giving one entry per CDR3 protein. The table includes hundreds of thousands of distinct CDR3 sequences, around 43% detected once. The CDR3 runs to 17 residues. CDR1 DFQATT and CDR2 SNEGSKA come from the germline V gene (reference sequence). The J segment lost 7 bases and the V segment lost 6 bases, leaving 18 bases of the junction unmatched. A note on this clonotype: What it binds is unknown.

Sequencing was carried out using blood. This clonotype originated in an older man in good health. The V and J genes are TRBV20-1 and TRBJ1-4; 9 bases line up with TRBD1. CDR3 DNA: TGCAGTGCCCGCGACCGGGACAGGGTTTTATTGAGTGAAAAACTGTTTTTT. Translating gives CSARDRDRVLLSEKLFF.